These 30 T cell receptor beta chains originate from one sample sequenced in a study of OX40 agonist ivuxolimab in advanced cancers. Profiling relied on immunoSEQ multiplex PCR, and the TCRdb table lists in-frame clones only, not all of them. The sample contains tens of thousands of clones, approximately 90% of which appear only once. Material: CD4+ or CD8+ T cells sorted from blood, obtained in a trial of the OX40 agonist ivuxolimab. These receptors all stem from an adult with an advanced solid tumor such as melanoma, head and neck, liver or kidney cancer.

This sequence joins TRBV5-1 and TRBJ1-1; D is unclear. Germline CDR1 reads SGHRS; CDR2 reads YFSETQ. This CDR3 has 14 amino acids. The ends were cut back, 0 bases at V and 0 bases at J, with 6 bases in the middle. The CDR3 is CASSLDMMNTEAFF. Here the CDR3 DNA reads TGCGCCAGCAGCTTGGATATGATGAACACTGAAGCTTTCTTT.

This rearrangement joins TRBV6-6 to TRBJ1-2; a possible D gene is TRBD1 (5 bases). CDR1 is MNHNY and CDR2 is SVGAGI in the germline V gene (reference sequence). The CDR3 is 14 residues long. Trimming pared 4 bases from V and 8 bases from J, leaving 17 bases between. CDR3: CASSFVGALGGYTF. Here the CDR3 DNA reads TGTGCCAGCAGTTTCGTCGGGGCCTTAGGAGGCTACACCTTC.

The V call is TRBV7-9, the J call TRBJ2-1; tentatively, D is TRBD1 (6 bases). CDR3 length equals 16 residues. The V gene's germline CDR1 is SEHNR and CDR2 FQNEAQ (reference sequence). Trimming removed 4 bases at V and 1 base at J, with 14 bases between. The CDR3 spells CASSSDSLISYNEQFF. In DNA, the CDR3 is TGTGCCAGCAGCTCGGACAGTTTGATTTCCTACAATGAGCAGTTCTTC.

In DNA, the CDR3 is TGTGCCATCAGTCAAGGGGGCCGTTTCATGAACACTGAAGCTTTCTTT. As protein: CAISQGGRFMNTEAFF. This sequence joins TRBV10-3 and TRBJ1-1, with 7 bases fitting TRBD1. Trimming cost V 5 bases and J 0 bases; bases outside gene matches: 9. The CDR3 has 16 amino acids. Germline CDR1 is ENHRY and CDR2 is SYGVKD.

The sample holds one count of this clone. The chain has TRBV7-2 and TRBJ1-1, with TRBD1 identical over 8 bases. After removal of 7 bases from V and 4 bases from J, the junction contained 5 bases not matched to a gene. The CDR3 covers 13 residues. Germline CDR1 is SGHTA and CDR2 is FQGNSA. CDR3 DNA sequence: TGTGCCAGCACAGACAGGGGAGGCACTGAAGCTTTCTTT. As protein: CASTDRGGTEAFF.

The chain recombines TRBV5-1 with TRBJ2-1, with D perhaps matching TRBD2 (6 bases). V lost 7 bases to trimming and J lost 0 bases, with 11 bases between them. This CDR3 contains 14 residues. Germline lookup yields CDR1 SGHRS and CDR2 YFSETQ. This chain's CDR3 is CASSPGLSYNEQFF. The CDR3 DNA is TGCGCCAGCTCTCCGGGACTCTCCTACAATGAGCAGTTCTTC.

The J gene is TRBJ2-5, the V gene TRBV4-1; D gene unclear. The CDR3 has 13 residues. Germline V gene sequence: CDR1 MGHRA, CDR2 YSYEKL. Trimming left V 3 bases short and J 3 bases short, with 8 bases between. DNA of the CDR3: TGCGCCAGCAGCCAGCCCCTTAAAGAGACCCAGTACTTC. Encoded protein: CASSQPLKETQYF.

The rearrangement links TRBV7-2 to TRBJ2-5, with a weak D call TRBD1 (6 bases). The CDR3 loop spans 15 amino acids. V lost 5 bases and J lost 5, with 18 bases in between. Germline CDR1 reads SGHTA; CDR2 reads FQGNSA. This CDR3 is CASSPGQSMSETQYF. The CDR3 nucleotides are TGTGCCAGCAGCCCCGGACAGAGCATGAGTGAGACCCAGTACTTC.

The chain uses TRBV13 and TRBJ2-7; D not certain. Trimming pared 4 bases from V and 2 bases from J, leaving 9 bases between. This CDR3 spans 13 amino acids. CDR1 and CDR2 from the germline V gene are PRHDT and FYEKMQ (reference sequence). CDR3 residues: CASSSGPPYEQYF. The CDR3 nucleotides read TGTGCCAGCAGCTCCGGGCCCCCCTACGAGCAGTACTTC.

The chain couples TRBV18 to TRBJ1-2, with 10 nucleotides matching TRBD1. CDR1 KGHSH and CDR2 LQKENI come from the germline V gene. J lost 4 bases, V lost 6 bases, and 8 bases had no gene match. The CDR3 covers 15 residues. The CDR3 DNA is TGTGCCAGCTCGCCTCCGGGACAGGGGAGCTATGGCTACACCTTC. Protein sequence: CASSPPGQGSYGYTF.

This chain uses TRBV5-6 with TRBJ1-2; the D gene is possibly TRBD1 (5 bases). Germline values: CDR1 SGHDT, CDR2 YYEEEE. The length of the CDR3 is 14 residues. Trimming removed 0 bases at V and 7 bases at J, with 13 bases between. The CDR3 bases are TGTGCCAGCAGCTTGGAGACCAAAGGGGTTGGCTACACCTTC. This codes for CASSLETKGVGYTF.

The V and J genes are TRBV2 and TRBJ2-7; no clear D gene. Germline-derived CDR1 and CDR2 are SNHLY and FYNNEI. The CDR3 sequence is 14 residues long. The V end was cut by 5 bases, the J end by 3 bases, with 14 bases between. DNA of the CDR3: TGTGCCAGCAGTCCTACGTACAAAGTCTACGAGCAGTACTTC. Translated, it gives CASSPTYKVYEQYF.

Points on this clone: This sample includes further DNA sequences coding for the same CDR3. V gene TRBV7-8 combines with J gene TRBJ1-1; possible D gene TRBD1, 5 bases. The V end lost 5 bases, the J end lost 5 bases, and 15 bases lay between the germline ends. The CDR3 covers 14 residues. Germline loops: CDR1 SGHVS, CDR2 FQNEAQ. In nucleotides, the CDR3 is TGTGCCAGCAGCCTCCCCGGGGGGGGGACTGAAGCTTTCTTT. It specifies CASSLPGGGTEAFF.

For the CDR3, the DNA is TGCAGTGCGGGGGGGGAAGAGACCCAGTACTTC. Amino acid sequence: CSAGGEETQYF. This chain uses TRBV20-1 with TRBJ2-5, with TRBD2 identical over 7 bases. V was clipped by 6 bases and J by 3 bases; unmatched bases: 1. CDR1 and CDR2 (germline): DFQATT, SNEGSKA (reference sequence). CDR3 length: 11 amino acids.

The count of this clone is one. This chain connects TRBV5-6 to TRBJ1-2; D is unresolved. The germline V gene has CDR1 SGHDT and CDR2 YYEEEE. The CDR3 length is 12 residues. Trimming took 2 bases from V and 8 from J, leaving 10 bases between them. This chain's CDR3 is CASSFSKLGYTF. CDR3 in DNA: TGTGCCAGCAGCTTTAGTAAGTTGGGCTACACCTTC.

The rearrangement joins TRBV11-2 to TRBJ1-5, with no clear D. Trimming pared 2 bases from V and 4 bases from J, leaving 6 bases between. From germline, CDR1 is SGHAT and CDR2 FQNNGV. The length of the CDR3 is 13 residues. In DNA form, the CDR3 reads TGTGCCAGCAGCTTAAGCAGAAATCAGCCCCAGCATTTT. Translation: CASSLSRNQPQHF.

The chain combines TRBV10-3 with TRBJ2-3; 8 positions match TRBD1. Germline values: CDR1 ENHRY, CDR2 SYGVKD. With V trimmed by 5 bases and J by 5 bases, 6 bases remained unmatched. The length of the CDR3 is 14 residues. The CDR3 nucleotides read TGTGCCATCAGTTCCAATACAGGGGGAGATACGCAGTATTTT. As protein: CAISSNTGGDTQYF.

CDR3 coding DNA: TGTGCCAGCAGCCCAGGGGCCTATGGCTACACCTTC. Translating gives CASSPGAYGYTF. The chain combines TRBV5-4 with TRBJ1-2; maybe TRBD1 (6 bases). Germline CDR1 and CDR2: SGHNT and YYREEE (reference sequence). The CDR3 consists of 12 residues. The germline V and J ends were trimmed by 4 bases and 4 bases, with 8 bases remaining between them.

This rearrangement joins TRBV19 to TRBJ2-2, with 7 bases identical to TRBD2. V shed 3 bases, J shed 0 bases, and the junction held 4 bases outside the gene matches. The CDR3 has 16 amino acids. CDR1 and CDR2 (germline): LNHDA, SQIVND (reference sequence). The CDR3 spells CASSIRSGANTGELFF. The CDR3 DNA sequence: TGTGCCAGTAGTATCAGAAGCGGGGCGAACACCGGGGAGCTGTTTTTT.

The rearrangement links TRBV5-1 to TRBJ2-5; no reliable D call. The V end was cut by 1 base, the J end by 2 bases, with 9 bases between. There are 14 residues in the CDR3. The germline gives CDR1 SGHRS, CDR2 YFSETQ. The CDR3 DNA is TGCGCCAGCAGCTTGAGGATGGGACAAGAGACCCAGTACTTC. It specifies CASSLRMGQETQYF.

The table lists this clone with a few counts. This chain joins TRBV4-2 and TRBJ1-2; 9 bases fit TRBD1. J lost 3 bases, V lost 1 base, and 9 bases had no gene match. The CDR3 sequence is 17 residues long. CDR1 is LGHNA and CDR2 is YNFKEQ in the germline V gene. The CDR3 loop reads CASSQVKPGQGHYGYTF. CDR3 DNA sequence: TGTGCCAGCAGCCAAGTAAAGCCCGGACAGGGGCACTATGGCTACACCTTC.

The chain joins TRBV6-1 to TRBJ1-1; D unclear. This CDR3 spans 15 amino acids. Per the germline V gene, CDR1 is MNHNS and CDR2 is SASEGT. V lost 4 bases to trimming and J lost 0 bases, with 12 bases between them. CDR3 DNA: TGTGCCAGCAGTGGAGGTGTAGCCTTGAACACTGAAGCTTTCTTT. It codes for CASSGGVALNTEAFF.

The chain carries TRBV9 and TRBJ2-7; no firm D call. Germline V gives CDR1 SGDLS, CDR2 YYNGEE. The CDR3 extends over 14 amino acids. V was pared by 1 base and J by 2 bases, with 10 bases between. CDR3 amino acids: CASSVRADPYEQYF. In DNA, the CDR3 is TGTGCCAGCAGCGTAAGGGCGGACCCCTACGAGCAGTACTTC. Together with reference TRBV9 and TRBJ2-7, the CDR3 gives the full variable domain: DSGVTQTPKHLITATGQRVTLRCSPRSGDLSVYWYQQSLDQGLQFLIQYYNGEERAKGNILERFSAQQFPDLHSELNLSSLELGDSALYFCASSVRADPYEQYFGPGTRLTVT.

The chain employs TRBV30 and TRBJ2-2; D unclear. Trimming pared 3 bases from V and 2 bases from J, leaving 7 bases between. The germline V gene encodes CDR1 GTSNPN and CDR2 SVGIG (reference sequence). The CDR3 runs to 13 residues. The CDR3 spells CAWRQLNTGELFF. CDR3 bases: TGTGCCTGGAGACAGCTAAACACCGGGGAGCTGTTTTTT. Together with reference TRBV30 and TRBJ2-2, the CDR3 gives the full variable domain: SQTIHQWPATLVQPVGSPLSLECTVEGTSNPNLYWYRQAAGRGLQLLFYSVGIGQISSEVPQNLSASRPQDRQFILSSKKLLLSDSGFYLCAWRQLNTGELFFGEGSRLTVL.

The gene calls are TRBV6-4 and TRBJ1-5, with a tentative D call TRBD1 (6 bases). Germline V gene data show CDR1 as MRHNA and CDR2 as SNTAGT. With 6 bases removed from V and 5 bases from J, the gap between germline ends came to 14 bases. CDR3 length equals 14 residues. CDR3 in amino acids: CASRRQVPYQPQHF. The CDR3 bases are TGTGCCAGCAGGAGACAGGTTCCGTATCAGCCCCAGCATTTT.

The chain links TRBV5-4 to TRBJ2-5, with 9 bases identical to TRBD2. This CDR3 is built from 15 residues. The V segment lost 3 bases and the J segment 2 bases; nucleotides outside the gene matches: 5. Germline lookup yields CDR1 SGHNT and CDR2 YYREEE (reference sequence). The CDR3 sequence is CASSSPSGTQETQYF. For the CDR3, the DNA is TGTGCCAGCAGCTCTCCTAGCGGGACTCAAGAGACCCAGTACTTC. Full variable domain (missing parts from reference TRBV5-4 and TRBJ2-5): ETGVTQSPTHLIKTRGQQVTLRCSSQSGHNTVSWYQQALGQGPQFIFQYYREEENGRGNFPPRFSGLQFPNYSSELNVNALELDDSALYLCASSSPSGTQETQYFGPGTRLLVL.

The rearrangement links TRBV2 to TRBJ1-2; 7 positions match TRBD1. From germline, CDR1 is SNHLY and CDR2 FYNNEI. The CDR3 contains 15 residues. The junction had 6 bases not matched to a gene; V was cut back by 1 base and J by 4 bases. The CDR3 DNA follows: TGTGCCAGCAGTGAAGTTGGAGGGGGCGGCTATGGCTACACCTTC. As protein: CASSEVGGGGYGYTF.

CDR3 sequence: CASSLGLAETDTQYF. As DNA, the CDR3 is TGTGCCAGCAGCCTGGGACTAGCGGAGACAGATACGCAGTATTTT. The chain is built from TRBV5-8 and TRBJ2-3; 11 nucleotides align to TRBD2. V shed 4 bases and J 3 bases; nucleotides not matched to a gene: 4. The CDR3 is 15 amino acids. Germline-derived CDR1 and CDR2 are SGHTS and YDEGEE.

This clone was seen once. The gene calls are TRBV30 and TRBJ2-3; D remains ambiguous. This CDR3 is 12 amino acids long. The V and J ends lost 0 bases and 3 bases respectively, with 4 bases between them. CDR1 GTSNPN and CDR2 SVGIG come from the germline V gene (reference sequence). CDR3 nucleotide sequence: TGTGCCTGGAGTGTACGAACAGATACGCAGTATTTT. Its translation is CAWSVRTDTQYF.

The chain carries TRBV5-1 and TRBJ2-4, with D perhaps matching TRBD2 (6 bases). The length of the CDR3 is 12 residues. V was cut by 4 bases and J by 5 bases, with 7 bases left in between. The germline CDR1 and CDR2 sequences are SGHRS and YFSETQ. DNA for the CDR3: TGCGCCAGCAGCCCGGGGGAAAACATTCAGTACTTC. Translated: CASSPGENIQYF.